The clone carrying this T cell receptor beta chain was picked up a small number of times. Its cognate antigen is unknown. Using viral peptide pools, the ViraFEST assay grew out antigen-specific CD4+ T cells prior to sequencing. Having been cultured for 10 days, the cells underwent CD4+ T cell isolation. Testing of the vaccine recipients showed negative nucleocapsid antibodies and no prior SARS-CoV-2 infection. Each culture well received approximately 2 million PBMC. These cells were then cultured in IMDM with roughly 9.8 IU/ml IL-2 and 7.5 to 10 ug/ml peptides. The assay was immunoSEQ multiplex PCR, and TCRdb's table has in-frame clones only and misses some. The table has roughly 41,000 clones, over 60% seen once. These data come from a study of vaccination effects on CD4 cells after COVID-19. V lost 5 bases and J 4 bases, leaving 19 bases between the germline ends. The CDR3 extends over 16 amino acids. The V gene's germline CDR1 is SGHVS and CDR2 FQNEAQ.

Study-wide findings and caveats: Clones from infection and from vaccination both contracted markedly late after vaccination.

The input for sequencing was CD4+ T cells from PBMCs cultured with HCoV-NL63 spike peptides, taken before COVID-19 vaccination. This TCR was recovered from a human donor who received a COVID-19 vaccine. The chain uses TRBV7-8 and TRBJ2-3, with D maybe TRBD2 (5 bases). The chain's CDR3 is CASSHRVGERPDTQYF. In nucleotides, the CDR3 is TGTGCCAGCAGCCATCGGGTGGGAGAACGCCCAGATACGCAGTATTTT.